The clone carrying this T cell receptor (beta chain) was seen more than once but under ten times. The target antigen is unknown. Individual cDNA molecules received unique molecular identifiers during library preparation. One entry per CDR3 protein, called by TCRdb with MiXCR from the 5' RACE reads. In the table there are about 88,000 distinct CDR3 sequences, more than 13% of which are singletons. Germline V gene lookup returns CDR1 DFQATT and CDR2 SNEGSKA (reference sequence). This CDR3 is 13 amino acids long. The J segment lost 7 bases and the V segment lost 6 bases, leaving 8 bases of the junction unmatched. The data originate from a study of early T cells in non-severe SARS-CoV-2 infection. Overall study context: The authors sequenced bulk RNA from unsorted whole blood, leaving chains unpaired.

Study-wide results and limits: Clonotype matching in VDJdb favored anti-spike CD8 responses and did not capture private and CD4 specificities.

The material sequenced was whole blood. The receptor was isolated from an adult who was a healthcare worker with PCR-confirmed SARS-CoV-2 infection or an uninfected control (not recorded which). V gene TRBV20-1 combines with J gene TRBJ1-4; 7 bases are a match to TRBD1. Here the CDR3 DNA reads TGCAGTGCAGCGGGCAGGGGGGCTGAAAAACTGTTTTTT. This translates into CSAAGRGAEKLFF.